These 16 T cell receptor beta chains share one sample of origin, sequenced in a study of blood T cell repertoires in COVID-19. Only in-frame clones appear in the TCRdb table, and some are missing; sequencing was by immunoSEQ multiplex PCR. The sample shows roughly 280,000 clones, less than 90% of them seen only once. Sequencing was carried out using peripheral blood. These receptors came from a man between 60 and 70 years old who had recovered from COVID-19.

V gene TRBV5-1 combines with J gene TRBJ2-7; a possible D gene is TRBD2 (6 bases). Germline V gives CDR1 SGHRS, CDR2 YFSETQ. The CDR3 runs to 12 residues. Between the trimmed V and J ends, which lost 5 bases and 4 bases, there was a span of 10 bases. As DNA, the CDR3 is TGCGCCAGCAGTCCCGGACTATACGAGCAGTACTTC. Amino acid sequence: CASSPGLYEQYF.

This chain links TRBV9 with TRBJ2-1; 10 nucleotides line up with TRBD1. J gave up 15 bases and V 3 bases, and 9 bases lay outside the gene matches. CDR1 SGDLS and CDR2 YYNGEE come from the germline V gene. CDR3 length: 13 amino acids. The CDR3 loop reads CASSATPGQGMFF. CDR3 sequence (DNA): TGTGCCAGCAGCGCGACGCCGGGACAGGGGATGTTCTTC.

The chain recombines TRBV29-1 with TRBJ2-3; possibly TRBD2 for D (7 bases). The CDR3 spans 13 residues. With 6 bases removed from V and 5 bases from J, the gap between germline ends came to 15 bases. Germline V gives CDR1 SQVTM, CDR2 ANQGSEA. The chain's CDR3 is CSVRRGAKDTQYF. CDR3 DNA: TGCAGCGTCCGACGGGGGGCGAAAGATACGCAGTATTTT.

The chain couples TRBV5-1 to TRBJ1-1; TRBD1 aligns across 11 bases. The length of the CDR3 is 16 residues. V was clipped by 0 bases and J by 4 bases; unmatched bases: 5. Germline CDR1 is SGHRS and CDR2 is YFSETQ. CDR3 in amino acids: CASSLGTGGAVTEAFF. The DNA for the CDR3 is TGCGCCAGCAGCTTGGGGACAGGGGGCGCGGTCACTGAAGCTTTCTTT.

V and J are TRBV5-6 and TRBJ2-1; 7 bases match TRBD2. This CDR3 is 16 amino acids long. Germline CDR1 and CDR2: SGHDT and YYEEEE. Losses at the gene ends were 2 bases for V and 7 bases for J; bases not matched to a gene: 12. CDR3 region: CASSFLSGGLRNEQFF. Here the CDR3 DNA reads TGTGCCAGCAGCTTTCTCTCGGGAGGTCTAAGGAATGAGCAGTTCTTC.

This clone has a handful of counts. The rearrangement links TRBV30 to TRBJ1-6, with D unclear. Germline V lookup: CDR1 GTSNPN, CDR2 SVGIG (reference sequence). With 5 bases removed from V and 5 bases from J, the gap between germline ends came to 16 bases. This CDR3 is built from 15 residues. The chain's CDR3 is CAWGRVRGDNSPLHF. The CDR3 bases are TGTGCCTGGGGCAGAGTTCGGGGAGATAATTCACCCCTCCACTTT.

The V gene is TRBV6-5, the J gene TRBJ2-2; D ambiguous. CDR3 length: 12 amino acids. The V gene lost 6 bases and the J gene lost 6 bases, with 8 bases spanning the gap. CDR1 and CDR2 from the germline V gene are MNHEY and SVGAGI. This CDR3 reads CASRQPAGELFF. CDR3 in DNA: TGTGCCAGCAGGCAACCGGCCGGGGAGCTGTTTTTT.

The CDR3 protein is CASGGQTLYEQYF. In nucleotides, the CDR3 is TGTGCCAGCGGGGGACAGACCCTGTACGAGCAGTACTTC. The gene calls are TRBV6-5 and TRBJ2-7; 7 bases are shared with TRBD1. Germline V gene data show CDR1 as MNHEY and CDR2 as SVGAGI. CDR3 length: 13 residues. The V gene end was trimmed by 8 bases and the J gene end by 4 bases; junction bases not matched to a gene: 8.

This chain connects TRBV5-1 to TRBJ1-2; 8 bases align to TRBD1. Germline loops: CDR1 SGHRS, CDR2 YFSETQ. This CDR3 has 14 residues. Unmatched junction bases numbered 9, after V lost 7 bases and J lost 4 bases. CDR3: CASASQGAFYGYTF. CDR3 nucleotides: TGCGCCAGCGCCAGCCAGGGGGCGTTCTATGGCTACACCTTC. The full variable domain, rest sourced from reference TRBV5-1 and TRBJ1-2, is KAGVTQTPRYLIKTRGQQVTLSCSPISGHRSVSWYQQTPGQGLQFLFEYFSETQRNKGNFPGRFSGRQFSNSRSEMNVSTLELGDSALYLCASASQGAFYGYTFGSGTRLTVV.

This clone has just a few counts. The chain is built from TRBV18 and TRBJ1-4, with unresolved D. Germline V lookup: CDR1 KGHSH, CDR2 LQKENI. The germline V and J ends were trimmed by 6 bases and 5 bases, with 19 bases remaining between them. The CDR3 runs 16 residues. DNA for the CDR3: TGTGCCAGCTCCTCAACAAAGGCGGCCAGAAATGAAAAACTGTTTTTT. It encodes CASSSTKAARNEKLFF.

A single count supports this clone. The chain recombines TRBV9 with TRBJ1-2; the D is unclear. Trimming shortened V by 4 bases and J by 4 bases, and 14 bases separated the two germline ends. CDR1 SGDLS and CDR2 YYNGEE come from the germline V gene. The CDR3 contains 14 residues. CDR3 amino acids: CASSSEWGAYGYTF. CDR3 nucleotide sequence: TGTGCCAGCAGCTCGGAATGGGGAGCCTATGGCTACACCTTC.

The chain has TRBV3-1 (or the pseudogene TRBV3-2) and TRBJ1-2; weak D call: TRBD1 (5 bases). The CDR3 is made up of 15 amino acids. Between the trimmed V and J ends, which lost 4 bases and 4 bases, there was a span of 16 bases. From germline, CDR1 is LGHDT and CDR2 YNNKEL (reference sequence). CDR3 in DNA: TGTGCCAGCAGCCGAAAACAGGCACCAGGCTATGGCTACACCTTC. This codes for CASSRKQAPGYGYTF.

The genes are TRBV30 and TRBJ1-5; D uncertain. Deletions cut 2 bases from V and 5 bases from J, with 10 bases between. The germline V gene encodes CDR1 GTSNPN and CDR2 SVGIG (reference sequence). The CDR3 contains 13 residues. The CDR3: CAWSPGLDQPQHF. Here the CDR3 DNA reads TGTGCCTGGAGTCCCGGGTTGGATCAGCCCCAGCATTTT.

The CDR3 coding sequence is TGTGCCAGCAGCTTTCCACCGGGACAGGAGAACACTGAAGCTTTCTTT. Translating gives CASSFPPGQENTEAFF. The chain joins TRBV5-4 to TRBJ1-1, with 8 bases lining up with TRBD1. J lost 1 base, V lost 2 bases, and 7 bases had no gene match. Germline V gene lookup returns CDR1 SGHNT and CDR2 YYREEE (reference sequence). CDR3 length equals 16 residues.

The V and J genes are TRBV19 and TRBJ2-5; TRBD2 matches at 8 bases. The V gene's germline CDR1 is LNHDA and CDR2 SQIVND (reference sequence). The ends lost 5 bases at V and 5 bases at J; junction bases unmatched: 16. The length of the CDR3 is 17 residues. DNA of the CDR3: TGTGCCAGTAGTGCCCGCGGGGGGACTGGAGGCCGGGAGACCCAGTACTTC. Amino acid sequence: CASSARGGTGGRETQYF.

In this sample, this clone turned up once. The chain employs TRBV3-1 (or the pseudogene TRBV3-2) and TRBJ2-5; D gene uncertain. The CDR3 is 15 residues long. Germline V gives CDR1 LGHDT, CDR2 YNNKEL (reference sequence). Trimming pared 1 base from V and 3 bases from J, leaving 12 bases between. CDR3 in DNA: TGTGCCAGCAGCCAAGGCCCAGGTCCTAAAGAGACCCAGTACTTC. Translating it yields CASSQGPGPKETQYF.